The 8 T cell receptor beta chains reported below all come from one sample, sequenced in a study of T cell repertoires in cytomegalovirus infection. MiXCR, run by TCRdb on the reads, gives a single entry per CDR3 protein. The sample shows approximately 290,000 distinct CDR3 sequences, roughly 26% of them seen only once. Sequencing was done on a sample of PBMCs. The receptors derive from a human donor in good health (CMV status not recorded). Some clones in this sample may be carry-over from other donors' samples.

This clonotype came up many times. The J gene is TRBJ2-4, the V gene TRBV7-2; D assignment may be TRBD1 or TRBD2 (5 bases each). The CDR3 is 19 residues long. Trimming took off 5 bases at V and 1 base at J, with 24 bases between the two ends. The germline V gene has CDR1 SGHTA and CDR2 FQGNSA. The CDR3 coding sequence is TGTGCCAGCAGCCTCCCAAGCTGGGGAGCTGAGGGGGCCAAAAACATTCAGTACTTC. Translated: CASSLPSWGAEGAKNIQYF.

This clonotype was counted between two and nine times. CDR3 sequence (DNA): TGCAGTGCCCCCGGGACAGGGATGAACACCATATATTTT. Protein sequence: CSAPGTGMNTIYF. J is TRBJ1-3 and V is TRBV20-1; 9 bases fit TRBD1. The CDR3 has 13 amino acids. Trimming removed 6 bases from V and 7 bases from J; junction bases left unmatched: 7. The germline V gene encodes CDR1 DFQATT and CDR2 SNEGSKA (reference sequence).

This CDR3 is CASSRRVDTGELFF. The CDR3 nucleotides are TGTGCCAGCAGCCGCCGGGTCGACACCGGGGAGCTGTTTTTT. The V gene is TRBV11-2, the J gene TRBJ2-2; D ambiguous. The CDR3 extends over 14 amino acids. Germline V lookup: CDR1 SGHAT, CDR2 FQNNGV. The V and J ends lost 5 bases and 3 bases respectively, with 10 bases between them. The full variable domain, its missing parts supplied by reference TRBV11-2 and TRBJ2-2, is EAGVAQSPRYKIIEKRQSVAFWCNPISGHATLYWYQQILGQGPKLLIQFQNNGVVDDSQLPKDRFSAERLKGVDSTLKIQPAKLEDSAVYLCASSRRVDTGELFFGEGSRLTVL.

The chain is built from TRBV7-3 and TRBJ1-1; unclear D gene. Germline V CDR1 and CDR2: SGHTA, FQGTGA. Trimming removed 4 bases from V and 0 bases from J, with 6 bases in between. This CDR3 contains 13 residues. DNA of the CDR3: TGTGCCAGCAGCTGGAAGATGAACACTGAAGCTTTCTTT. Its protein is CASSWKMNTEAFF. Full variable domain (missing parts from reference TRBV7-3 and TRBJ1-1): GAGVSQTPSNKVTEKGKYVELRCDPISGHTALYWYRQSLGQGPEFLIYFQGTGAADDSGLPNDRFFAVRPEGSVSTLKIQRTERGDSAVYLCASSWKMNTEAFFGQGTRLTVV.

V gene TRBV28 combines with J gene TRBJ2-1; D possibly corresponds to TRBD2 (6 bases). This CDR3 comprises 14 residues. From germline, CDR1 is MDHEN and CDR2 SYDVKM. The germline V and J ends were trimmed by 6 bases and 2 bases, with 11 bases remaining between them. DNA for the CDR3: TGTGCCAGCAGAAGGACGGGAGCCTACAATGAGCAGTTCTTC. Amino acid sequence: CASRRTGAYNEQFF.

In this sample, this clonotype turned up many times. This chain connects TRBV7-2 to TRBJ1-5, with D possibly TRBD1 on 6 matching bases. In germline, CDR1 is SGHTA, CDR2 FQGNSA. This CDR3 region has 18 residues. Trimming stripped 1 base from V and 1 base from J, with 17 bases between. The CDR3 DNA reads as TGTGCCAGCAGCTTAGGGGTAAAACAGGGATTAAGCAATCAGCCCCAGCATTTT. Translating gives CASSLGVKQGLSNQPQHF.

This clonotype showed up many times. The chain joins TRBV7-2 to TRBJ2-1, with 8 bases matching TRBD1. This CDR3 has 15 amino acids. V shed 0 bases and J 4 bases; nucleotides not matched to a gene: 2. Per the germline V gene, CDR1 is SGHTA and CDR2 is FQGNSA. DNA of the CDR3: TGTGCCAGCAGCTTAGCCAGGGGGCTTTACAATGAGCAGTTCTTC. It codes for CASSLARGLYNEQFF.

This clonotype has at least ten counts. Relative to the germline gene, one junction end is altered; a read error may explain this. V gene TRBV2 combines with J gene TRBJ2-4; TRBD2 aligns across 8 bases. CDR1 is SNHLY, CDR2 FYNNEI, per germline. The CDR3 has 16 residues. This chain's CDR3 is CASNPVGSGAKNIQYF. Here the CDR3 DNA reads TGTGCCAGCAACCCCGTCGGTAGCGGGGCCAAGAACATTCAGTACTTC.